These 28 T cell receptor beta chains were all obtained from the same sample, sequenced in a study of cytomegalovirus exposure and HLA in healthy donors. The PCR used 60 Vbeta and 13 Jbeta primers. The table came from immunoSEQ multiplex PCR; TCRdb's copy has only in-frame clones and leaves some out. The profile shows about 200,000 clones, around 77% of them singletons. The sample comprised PBMCs. These receptors were taken from a woman under 40 in good health and CMV-seronegative.

V usage is TRBV28 and J usage is TRBJ2-3; 7 bases match TRBD1. CDR1 and CDR2 from the germline V gene are MDHEN and SYDVKM. CDR3 size: 13 residues. The V gene end was trimmed by 4 bases and the J gene end by 6 bases; junction bases not matched to a gene: 4. CDR3 protein: CASSSGQIDTQYF. CDR3 nucleotide sequence: TGTGCCAGCAGTTCGGGACAGATCGATACGCAGTATTTT.

The V gene is TRBV7-2, the J gene TRBJ2-1; 9 bases align to TRBD2. Unmatched junction bases numbered 14, after V lost 5 bases and J lost 9 bases. Germline assignment: CDR1 SGHTA and CDR2 FQGNSA. This CDR3 is built from 16 residues. This CDR3 is CASSPVAGGPDGEQFF. In DNA form, the CDR3 reads TGTGCCAGCAGCCCCGTGGCGGGGGGGCCGGACGGTGAGCAGTTCTTC.

The V gene is TRBV7-9, the J gene TRBJ2-3; tentatively, D is TRBD1 (6 bases). Germline CDR1 SEHNR, CDR2 FQNEAQ (reference sequence). V was pared by 0 bases and J by 3 bases, with 10 bases between. This CDR3 region has 15 residues. CDR3 nucleotide sequence: TGTGCCAGCAGCTTAGCTAGGGGGTTAACAGATACGCAGTATTTT. It specifies CASSLARGLTDTQYF.

The chain combines TRBV6-4 with TRBJ1-1; D gene uncertain. Germline-derived CDR1 and CDR2 are MRHNA and SNTAGT. Trimming left V 0 bases short and J 2 bases short, with 10 bases between. The CDR3 length is 15 residues. CDR3 sequence reads: CASSDSGVPNTEAFF. The CDR3 DNA follows: TGTGCCAGCAGTGACTCCGGGGTTCCAAACACTGAAGCTTTCTTT.

This clone was found once. The V call is TRBV5-1, the J call TRBJ2-5, with TRBD1 identical over 9 bases. Unmatched junction bases numbered 9, after V lost 1 base and J lost 5 bases. CDR3 length: 16 residues. Germline-derived CDR1 and CDR2 are SGHRS and YFSETQ. CDR3 residues: CASSLNPTGGTETQYF. In DNA, the CDR3 is TGCGCCAGCAGCTTGAATCCCACAGGGGGCACGGAGACCCAGTACTTC.

The V and J genes are TRBV19 and TRBJ2-7, with D maybe TRBD1 (6 bases). The germline V and J ends were trimmed by 3 bases and 6 bases, with 24 bases remaining between them. Germline-derived CDR1 and CDR2 are LNHDA and SQIVND (reference sequence). This CDR3 spans 17 amino acids. Here the CDR3 reads CASSIMGAGKAGGEQYF. The CDR3 nucleotides read TGTGCCAGTAGTATTATGGGGGCTGGGAAAGCCGGTGGCGAGCAGTACTTC.

The gene calls are TRBV7-2 and TRBJ2-1; a weak D match, TRBD2 (5 bases). Germline CDR1 reads SGHTA; CDR2 reads FQGNSA. V gave up 1 base and J gave up 9 bases, with 22 bases separating them. CDR3 length equals 17 residues. The CDR3 region has the DNA TGTGCCAGCAGCTTAGTCGGTGGAAGACCTAGCAGGAGTGAGCAGTTCTTC. Translation gives CASSLVGGRPSRSEQFF. Variable domain in full (rest from reference TRBV7-2 and TRBJ2-1): GAGVSQSPSNKVTEKGKDVELRCDPISGHTALYWYRQSLGQGLEFLIYFQGNSAPDKSGLPSDRFSAERTGGSVSTLTIQRTQQEDSAVYLCASSLVGGRPSRSEQFFGPGTRLTVL.

The rearrangement uses TRBV6-1 and TRBJ1-1; 8 bases match TRBD1. CDR3 length: 15 residues. Germline V gives CDR1 MNHNS, CDR2 SASEGT. V lost 5 bases, J lost 4 bases, and 9 bases stayed unmatched. The CDR3 region is CASSPKGQGITEAFF. CDR3 bases: TGTGCCAGCAGTCCCAAAGGACAGGGAATCACTGAAGCTTTCTTT.

The chain links TRBV4-2 to TRBJ2-5; tentative D call: TRBD2 (5 bases). Germline-derived CDR1 and CDR2 are LGHNA and YNFKEQ. V was shortened by 3 bases and J by 4 bases, with 12 bases between the two germline ends. The CDR3 covers 14 residues. This chain's CDR3 is CASSHGIDTETQYF. In DNA, the CDR3 is TGTGCCAGCAGCCACGGGATAGATACAGAGACCCAGTACTTC.

This chain connects TRBV27 to TRBJ1-2; no clear D. V was clipped by 4 bases and J by 6 bases, with 15 bases between them. The germline V gene encodes CDR1 MNHEY and CDR2 SMNVEV (reference sequence). CDR3 length: 14 amino acids. The CDR3 is CASSWQPITDGYTF. DNA of the CDR3: TGTGCCAGCAGTTGGCAACCTATCACAGATGGCTACACCTTC.

This sequence joins TRBV6-1 and TRBJ1-5; 10 bases map to TRBD1. Germline lookup yields CDR1 MNHNS and CDR2 SASEGT. The CDR3 contains 19 residues. Unmatched junction bases numbered 13, after V lost 3 bases and J lost 2 bases. The CDR3 DNA reads TGTGCCAGCAGTGACCCCTTGAGGACAGGGGGTTGGGGCAATCAGCCCCAGCATTTT. Translation gives CASSDPLRTGGWGNQPQHF.

This chain connects TRBV2 to TRBJ2-2, with 14 bases that match TRBD2. V lost 8 bases, J lost 3 bases, and 5 bases stayed unmatched. CDR1 and CDR2 (germline): SNHLY, FYNNEI. CDR3 length: 16 amino acids. The CDR3 DNA sequence: TGTGCCAGCCAAGGGACTAGCGGGGGATACACCGGGGAGCTGTTTTTT. This gives the protein CASQGTSGGYTGELFF.

The chain carries TRBV5-1 and TRBJ2-5, with 7 bases that match TRBD1. V was pared by 2 bases and J by 2 bases, with 9 bases of the junction left unmatched. CDR1 and CDR2 (germline): SGHRS, YFSETQ. CDR3 size: 16 residues. CDR3 DNA sequence: TGCGCCAGCAGCTTTTACGCGACAGGGTTGCAAGAGACCCAGTACTTC. Residues: CASSFYATGLQETQYF.

This clone turned up a few times. This sequence joins TRBV25-1 and TRBJ2-2; D ambiguous. V was pared by 7 bases and J by 3 bases, with 3 bases between. Germline values: CDR1 MGHDK, CDR2 SYGVNS. CDR3 length: 11 amino acids. DNA of the CDR3: TGTGCCAGCACGTACACCGGGGAGCTGTTTTTT. It is translated as CASTYTGELFF.

This sequence joins TRBV19 and TRBJ2-1, with a possible D match to TRBD2 (6 bases). V shed 10 bases and J shed 7 bases, with 23 bases lying between them. The CDR3 contains 15 residues. Germline V gene lookup returns CDR1 LNHDA and CDR2 SQIVND (reference sequence). CDR3 in DNA: TGTGCCACCACTCTCGACGGAGGGTTTGTGAATGAGCAGTTCTTC. It yields the protein CATTLDGGFVNEQFF.

This rearrangement joins TRBV11-3 to TRBJ2-5; D remains unclear. Per the germline V gene, CDR1 is SGHNT and CDR2 is YENEEA. There are 13 residues in the CDR3. The V and J ends lost 3 bases and 0 bases respectively, with 5 bases between them. The CDR3 protein is CASSFGDQETQYF. For the CDR3, the DNA is TGTGCCAGCAGCTTCGGAGACCAAGAGACCCAGTACTTC.

DNA of the CDR3: TGCAGCTCCCACAGGGGCCGGAGAACGGGCAATCAGCCCCAGCATTTT. Protein product: CSSHRGRRTGNQPQHF. The chain uses TRBV29-1 and TRBJ1-5; 7 nucleotides line up with TRBD1. The J segment lost 2 bases and the V segment lost 8 bases, leaving 15 bases of the junction unmatched. The CDR3 loop spans 16 amino acids. CDR1 and CDR2 (germline): SQVTM, ANQGSEA.

The chain uses TRBV5-1 and TRBJ2-7; TRBD2 is a possible D gene (6 bases). V lost 4 bases to trimming and J lost 1 base, with 18 bases between them. CDR3 size: 16 residues. CDR1 is SGHRS, CDR2 YFSETQ, per germline. CDR3 bases: TGCGCCAGCAGCCCCCGATTTCCCGCGGGGTCCTACGAGCAGTACTTC. It specifies CASSPRFPAGSYEQYF.

This clone was detected only a few times. The V and J genes are TRBV11-3 and TRBJ2-2; D might be TRBD2 (6 bases). Germline V gives CDR1 SGHNT, CDR2 YENEEA. The CDR3 has 18 amino acids. V lost 5 bases and J lost 4, with 23 bases in between. CDR3 sequence reads: CASSKEGRASAFTGELFF. CDR3 DNA: TGTGCCAGCAGCAAAGAGGGGCGGGCTAGCGCATTCACCGGGGAGCTGTTTTTT.

Only a few counts were recorded for this clone. This chain connects TRBV21-1 to TRBJ1-2; the DNA was not compared with TRBD1, the D call given in the table. TRBV21-1 corresponds to a pseudogene. The CDR3 totals 16 residues. The DNA for the CDR3 is TGTGCCAGCAGCAAAGGAGTTGCAGGTGAGATGTATGGCTACACCTTC. Translation gives CASSKGVAGEMYGYTF.

The V and J genes are TRBV20-1 and TRBJ1-1; weak D call: TRBD1 (6 bases). Germline CDR1 reads DFQATT; CDR2 reads SNEGSKA (reference sequence). The CDR3 is made up of 11 amino acids. V lost 8 bases and J 1 base, leaving 8 bases between the germline ends. Here the CDR3 reads CSTTGNTEAFF. For the CDR3, the DNA is TGCAGTACGACAGGGAACACTGAAGCTTTCTTT.

The rearrangement uses TRBV6-1 and TRBJ1-5, with TRBD1 matching over 7 bases. The germline V gene encodes CDR1 MNHNS and CDR2 SASEGT. Losses at the gene ends were 6 bases for V and 2 bases for J; bases not matched to a gene: 7. The CDR3 consists of 15 residues. CDR3 in amino acids: CASSASGGGNQPQHF. CDR3 bases: TGTGCCAGCAGCGCCTCAGGGGGAGGCAATCAGCCCCAGCATTTT.

The genes are TRBV30 and TRBJ2-7; perhaps TRBD2 as D (6 bases). The CDR3 contains 16 residues. The V gene lost 3 bases and the J gene lost 4 bases, with 22 bases spanning the gap. Germline CDR1 GTSNPN, CDR2 SVGIG (reference sequence). The CDR3, as DNA: TGTGCCTGGAGGATTGGATTTGAGGGGACTCTGTACGAGCAGTACTTC. It encodes CAWRIGFEGTLYEQYF.

J is TRBJ1-3 and V is TRBV18; D unresolved. V lost 6 bases and J lost 2, with 17 bases in between. The CDR3 is made up of 16 amino acids. Germline loops: CDR1 KGHSH, CDR2 LQKENI. The CDR3 reads CASSPRGSSTGNTIYF. In DNA, the CDR3 is TGTGCCAGCTCCCCAAGAGGGTCTTCGACTGGAAACACCATATATTTT.

The chain carries TRBV6-5 and TRBJ2-5, with D possibly TRBD1 on 6 matching bases. V lost 2 bases, J lost 5 bases, and 15 bases lay in between. Germline CDR1 MNHEY, CDR2 SVGAGI. The CDR3 is 15 amino acids. CDR3 sequence: CASSYGQGSMETQYF. In DNA form, the CDR3 reads TGTGCCAGCAGTTACGGGCAGGGGTCGATGGAGACCCAGTACTTC.

The V call is TRBV19, the J call TRBJ1-2, with TRBD1 identical over 7 bases. The CDR3 loop spans 17 amino acids. The germline V gene has CDR1 LNHDA and CDR2 SQIVND (reference sequence). Unmatched junction bases numbered 13, after V lost 1 base and J lost 5 bases. The chain's CDR3 is CASSIVLRDSGGYGYTF. CDR3 nucleotide sequence: TGTGCCAGTAGTATAGTATTGAGGGACAGCGGAGGATATGGCTACACCTTC.

The V call is TRBV10-1, the J call TRBJ2-2, with TRBD1 matching 8 bases. Trimming removed 6 bases from V and 2 bases from J; junction bases left unmatched: 5. Germline values: CDR1 WNHNN, CDR2 SYGVQD (reference sequence). There are 15 residues in the CDR3. The CDR3 protein is CASRQTGANTGELFF. The CDR3, as DNA: TGCGCCAGCAGACAGACAGGGGCAAACACCGGGGAGCTGTTTTTT.

This chain links TRBV27 with TRBJ2-2; TRBD2 might be the D (7 bases). CDR1 is MNHEY and CDR2 is SMNVEV in the germline V gene (reference sequence). Trimming pared 0 bases from V and 7 bases from J, leaving 15 bases between. The CDR3 loop spans 16 amino acids. DNA of the CDR3: TGTGCCAGCAGTTTATCGGGGGGGGCAGGGAACGGGGAGCTGTTTTTT. It is translated as CASSLSGGAGNGELFF.